A selection of T cell receptor beta chains follows, all from one sample in a study of Ad26.COV2.S vaccination and SARS-CoV-2 variants. The repertoire was sequenced with immunoSEQ multiplex PCR; TCRdb's copy has only in-frame clones and lacks some. The table lists roughly 500,000 clones, 89% of them singletons, with just over 2.5% in the top ten. The sequencing used peripheral blood, collected in a trial of Ad26.COV2.S vaccine versus placebo. Source of these receptors: a person aged 18-65 years who received the Ad26.COV2.S COVID-19 vaccine or a placebo. Both conserved end residues are part of each CDR3. Fields, in order: V gene, J gene, clone size, D gene, CDR3 DNA, CDR3 protein. A D gene is named only where the DNA matches it firmly. Some rows mark clone size as missing; the rest say once, few, many or name a class of expanded clone.

V: TRBV5-4; J: TRBJ2-1; size: NA; D: NA; DNA: TGTGCCAGCAGCCCCGGGGAGAGGGGCTATGAGCAGTTCTTC; CDR3: CASSPGERGYEQFF
V: TRBV18; J: TRBJ2-5; size: NA; D: NA; DNA: TGTGCCAGCTCACCAGGGAAGGTGGAGACCCAGTACTTC; CDR3: CASSPGKVETQYF
V: TRBV27; J: TRBJ1-1; size: NA; D: TRBD1; DNA: TGTGCCAGCAGTGTACAGGGGAGCCTTGAAGCTTTCTTT; CDR3: CASSVQGSLEAFF
V: TRBV21-1; J: TRBJ2-6; size: NA; D: NA; DNA: TGTGCCAGCAGCAAAGCGCTGGGGCAAACAGGAACTGGGGCCAACGTCCTGACTTTC; CDR3: CASSKALGQTGTGANVLTF
V: TRBV29-1; J: TRBJ2-7; size: NA; D: TRBD2; DNA: TGCAGCGTCCGGGATCCCACCAGCGGGGGGTACGAGCAGTACTTC; CDR3: CSVRDPTSGGYEQYF
V: TRBV5-1; J: TRBJ2-6; size: NA; D: NA; DNA: TGCGCCAGCAGAACTCCTTCAGGGTCTGGGGCCAACGTCCTGACTTTC; CDR3: CASRTPSGSGANVLTF
V: TRBV3-1/TRBV3-2; J: TRBJ1-2; size: NA; D: NA; DNA: TGTGCCAGCAGCCAAGATAGCGAGGGGTCCGGCTACACCTTC; CDR3: CASSQDSEGSGYTF
V: TRBV5-1; J: TRBJ2-2; size: once; D: NA; DNA: TGCGCCAGCAGCAAGCAGACCGGGACCGACTACACCGGGGAGCTGTTTTTT; CDR3: CASSKQTGTDYTGELFF
V: TRBV6-5; J: TRBJ1-2; size: NA; D: NA; DNA: TGTGCCAGCAGTTTTACAGGCAACTATGGCTACACCTTC; CDR3: CASSFTGNYGYTF
V: TRBV29-1; J: TRBJ1-4; size: NA; D: NA; DNA: TGCAGCGTTGGGAGAGGGGCTGCAACTAATGAAAAACTGTTTTTT; CDR3: CSVGRGAATNEKLFF
V: TRBV9; J: TRBJ2-5; size: NA; D: TRBD2; DNA: TGTGCCAGCAGCGTTTTGGGACTAGCGGGTGAGACCCAGTACTTC; CDR3: CASSVLGLAGETQYF
V: TRBV30; J: TRBJ1-4; size: NA; D: TRBD1; DNA: TGTGCCTGGAACAGGGGGCTGGATGAAAAACTGTTTTTT; CDR3: CAWNRGLDEKLFF
V: TRBV4-3; J: TRBJ2-5; size: NA; D: NA; DNA: TGCGCCAGCAGCCAAGATATGGACAGTTTTGAGACCCAGTACTTC; CDR3: CASSQDMDSFETQYF
V: TRBV19; J: TRBJ2-5; size: NA; D: TRBD2; DNA: TGTGCCAGTAGTGCCGGGACTAGCGGGAGATTGGGCGCCAGAGAGACCCAGTACTTC; CDR3: CASSAGTSGRLGARETQYF
V: TRBV28; J: TRBJ2-7; size: NA; D: TRBD1; DNA: TGTGCCAGCACCTCCCAGGGGGCTATCAGCTCCTACGAGCAGTACTTC; CDR3: CASTSQGAISSYEQYF
V: TRBV30; J: TRBJ1-4; size: NA; D: NA; DNA: TGTGCCTGGAACGGCCCGCCTGGTGAAAAACTGTTTTTT; CDR3: CAWNGPPGEKLFF
V: TRBV5-8; J: TRBJ1-6; size: NA; D: NA; DNA: TGTGCCAGCAGCTTTTGGGGGTACAATTCACCCCTCCACTTT; CDR3: CASSFWGYNSPLHF
V: TRBV16; J: TRBJ1-1; size: NA; D: NA; DNA: TGTGCCAGCAGCCGGGAACCCAACACTGAAGCTTTCTTT; CDR3: CASSREPNTEAFF
V: TRBV9; J: TRBJ2-1; size: NA; D: NA; DNA: TGTGCCAGCAGCCCTTGGAGTAACTCCTACAATGAGCAGTTCTTC; CDR3: CASSPWSNSYNEQFF
V: TRBV7-2; J: TRBJ2-7; size: once; D: NA; DNA: TGTGCCAGCAGCTTAAGACAGACCTACGAGCAGTACTTC; CDR3: CASSLRQTYEQYF
V: TRBV6-5; J: TRBJ1-3; size: once; D: NA; DNA: TGTGCCAGCACCATCGACAGCCACTCTGGAAACACCATATATTTT; CDR3: CASTIDSHSGNTIYF
V: TRBV2; J: TRBJ2-3; size: NA; D: TRBD2; DNA: TGTGCCAGCGGTGGGGGACTAGCGGTAGATACGCAGTATTTT; CDR3: CASGGGLAVDTQYF
V: TRBV15; J: TRBJ1-1; size: NA; D: NA; DNA: TGTGCCACCCGAAGGTGGGGTTCATTCACTGAAGCTTTCTTT; CDR3: CATRRWGSFTEAFF
V: TRBV5-6; J: TRBJ2-1; size: NA; D: TRBD2; DNA: TGTGCCAGCAGCTGGGCTAGCGGACCTAAGCAGTTCTTC; CDR3: CASSWASGPKQFF
V: TRBV27; J: TRBJ1-2; size: NA; D: NA; DNA: TGTGCCAGCAGTTTAAACAGATTGGATGGCTACACCTTC; CDR3: CASSLNRLDGYTF
V: TRBV28; J: TRBJ1-1; size: NA; D: NA; DNA: TGTGCCAGCACCCTGGGCAGGGGCGGGACGGCTTTCTTT; CDR3: CASTLGRGGTAFF
V: TRBV14; J: TRBJ1-5; size: NA; D: NA; DNA: TGTGCCAGCAGCCACCCCGGTTGGCCGCGGAGAGCAAATCAGCCCCAGCATTTT; CDR3: CASSHPGWPRRANQPQHF
V: TRBV4-3; J: TRBJ1-2; size: NA; D: NA; DNA: TGCGCCAGCAGCCAAGTTTGGGGGGGTCGGGATGGCTACACCTTC; CDR3: CASSQVWGGRDGYTF
V: TRBV11-2; J: TRBJ1-2; size: NA; D: NA; DNA: TGTGCCAGCAGCCCCAGGGAGAACTATGGCTACACCTTC; CDR3: CASSPRENYGYTF
V: TRBV7-2; J: TRBJ1-1; size: NA; D: NA; DNA: TGTGCCAGCAGCCACGCGCTGGGAGGACCGTACTTT; CDR3: CASSHALGGPYF
V: TRBV11-3; J: TRBJ1-3; size: NA; D: NA; DNA: TGTGCCAGCAGCTTGGAGCAGTTAAACACCATATATTTT; CDR3: CASSLEQLNTIYF
V: TRBV7-2; J: TRBJ2-1; size: once; D: TRBD2; DNA: TGTGCCAGCAGCTCCCGTCGACTAGCGGGAGGGTTTGGGAATGAGCAGTTCTTC; CDR3: CASSSRRLAGGFGNEQFF
V: TRBV5-1; J: TRBJ1-1; size: NA; D: NA; DNA: TGCGCCAGCAGAGGTTCACCCATGAACACTGAAGCTTTCTTT; CDR3: CASRGSPMNTEAFF
V: TRBV6-6; J: TRBJ2-2; size: NA; D: NA; DNA: TGTGCCAGCAGTTACTTAAATTTGGACGGGGCCGGGGAGCTGTTTTTT; CDR3: CASSYLNLDGAGELFF
V: TRBV3-1/TRBV3-2; J: TRBJ1-6; size: NA; D: TRBD1; DNA: TGTGCCAGCAGCGGACAGGGGGTTCATTCCAATTCACCCCTCCACTTT; CDR3: CASSGQGVHSNSPLHF
V: TRBV19; J: TRBJ1-5; size: NA; D: NA; DNA: TGTGCCAGTAGTAAGCAGGGATTATTACTTAGCAATCAGCCCCAGCATTTT; CDR3: CASSKQGLLLSNQPQHF
V: TRBV5-1; J: TRBJ1-4; size: NA; D: NA; DNA: TGCGCCAGCAGCTTGGGCGCAGGGTTCGGTGAAAAACTGTTTTTT; CDR3: CASSLGAGFGEKLFF
V: TRBV5-1; J: TRBJ2-3; size: NA; D: TRBD2; DNA: TGCGCCAGCAGCTTTTTAGCGGGAGGTGCAGATACGCAGTATTTT; CDR3: CASSFLAGGADTQYF
V: TRBV7-2; J: TRBJ1-4; size: once; D: NA; DNA: TGTGCCAGCAGCTTGGGATACAATCCCAACGAGGAAAAACTGTTTTTT; CDR3: CASSLGYNPNEEKLFF
V: TRBV9; J: TRBJ2-1; size: NA; D: TRBD2; DNA: TGTGCCAGCAGCGTAGCCACTAGCGGCTACAATGAGCAGTTCTTC; CDR3: CASSVATSGYNEQFF
V: TRBV30; J: TRBJ1-1; size: NA; D: NA; DNA: TGTGCCTGGACCGCTGGGCCCACTGAAGCTTTCTTT; CDR3: CAWTAGPTEAFF
V: TRBV5-6; J: TRBJ2-7; size: NA; D: NA; DNA: TGTGCCAGCAGCTTGGGAAGGGGCTGGGAGCAGTACTTC; CDR3: CASSLGRGWEQYF
V: TRBV6-5; J: TRBJ1-1; size: NA; D: NA; DNA: TGTGCCAGCAGTTACTCGAGGGCCGGGGTAGGAACTGAAGCTTTCTTT; CDR3: CASSYSRAGVGTEAFF
V: TRBV9; J: TRBJ2-3; size: NA; D: TRBD1; DNA: TGTGCCAGCAGCGTGGACAGGGGGTTAGATACGCAGTATTTT; CDR3: CASSVDRGLDTQYF
V: TRBV4-2; J: TRBJ2-6; size: NA; D: TRBD1; DNA: TGTGCCAGCAGCCAAGAATGGGGACAGGGGCGGGCTGGGGCCAACGTCCTGACTTTC; CDR3: CASSQEWGQGRAGANVLTF
V: TRBV28; J: TRBJ2-5; size: NA; D: NA; DNA: TGTGCCAGCAGGCCAAGGGTCTTGGGGGGGCACCGAGAGACCCAGTACTTC; CDR3: CASRPRVLGGHRETQYF
V: TRBV4-3; J: TRBJ2-1; size: NA; D: NA; DNA: TGCGCCAGCAGCCAACCCAACACGGATGAGCAGTTCTTC; CDR3: CASSQPNTDEQFF
V: TRBV12-3/TRBV12-4; J: TRBJ1-5; size: NA; D: NA; DNA: TGTGCCAGCAGGAGGGGACTCAATCAGCCCCAGCATTTT; CDR3: CASRRGLNQPQHF
V: TRBV29-1; J: TRBJ1-2; size: NA; D: TRBD1; DNA: TGCAGCGGCGGGACAGATAACTATGGCTACACCTTC; CDR3: CSGGTDNYGYTF
V: TRBV19; J: TRBJ1-1; size: NA; D: NA; DNA: TGTGCCAGTAGTTTAGATCTGGAAAACACTGAAGCTTTCTTT; CDR3: CASSLDLENTEAFF
V: TRBV6-5; J: TRBJ1-2; size: NA; D: NA; DNA: TGTGCCAGCAGTTACTCGATGGCCTCGGGGACCCAGAGCACCTTC; CDR3: CASSYSMASGTQSTF
V: TRBV13; J: TRBJ2-5; size: once; D: NA; DNA: TGTGCCAGCAGCTTCCTTGGTCTCCAAGAGACCCAGTACTTC; CDR3: CASSFLGLQETQYF
V: TRBV6-5; J: TRBJ1-5; size: NA; D: NA; DNA: TGTGCCACACAAACAGGTGACAGCCAGCCCCAGCATTTT; CDR3: CATQTGDSQPQHF
V: TRBV23-1; J: TRBJ1-2; size: NA; D: NA; DNA: TGCGCCAGCACCCTCAACGGAGCCTTCTATGGCTACACCTTC; CDR3: CASTLNGAFYGYTF
V: TRBV24-1; J: TRBJ2-5; size: NA; D: TRBD1; DNA: TGTGCCACCAGTGGGGGGGCGGGACAGGGACAAGAGACCCAGTACTTC; CDR3: CATSGGAGQGQETQYF